This TCR beta chain emerged from a study of cytomegalovirus exposure and HLA in healthy donors. Study at large: In terms of ancestry, the Caucasian-associated cluster contained around four fifths of the roughly 360 genotyped donors. General study points: Analyzed later, association rates of TCRs varied across HLA loci, with DRB1 most and HLA-C fewest. Researchers reported in a later analysis that a missense DCLRE1C variant was tied to TCR beta V- and J-gene trimming. Presence/absence analyses treated sequencing depth as roughly uniform across donors.

CDR1 and CDR2 (germline): MDHEN, SYDVKM. V was trimmed by 1 base and J by 4 bases, leaving 11 bases between them. The CDR3 is made up of 15 amino acids. About this clone itself: Its target is not known.

The PCR contained 60 Vbeta and 13 Jbeta primers. Using immunoSEQ multiplex PCR, the repertoire was profiled, and TCRdb retains in-frame clones only, with some absent. The sample shows some 130,000 clones, roughly two thirds of them seen only once. Material for sequencing was PBMCs. The clonotype was recovered from a man aged 30 to 45 in good health and CMV-seropositive. This rearrangement joins TRBV28 to TRBJ1-5, with D possibly being TRBD1 (6 bases). The CDR3 coding sequence is TGTGCCAGCAGTTTATACCAGGGGACGAATCAGCCCCAGCATTTT. Its translation is CASSLYQGTNQPQHF. The full variable domain, with the rest looked up from reference TRBV28 and TRBJ1-5, is DVKVTQSSRYLVKRTGEKVFLECVQDMDHENMFWYRQDPGLGLRLIYFSYDVKMKEKGDIPEGYSVSREKKERFSLILESASTNQTSMYLCASSLYQGTNQPQHFGDGTRLSIL.